These 10 T cell receptor beta chains were all obtained from the same sample, sequenced in a study of blood T cell repertoires in COVID-19. Measured with immunoSEQ multiplex PCR; TCRdb has only the in-frame clones, and not every one. Of about 250,000 clones listed, around 86% are singletons. Specimen: PBMCs or T cells enriched from blood (not recorded which). These TCRs come from a man younger than 35 who had recovered from COVID-19.

The genes are TRBV2 and TRBJ1-1; D unclear. V dropped 5 bases and J dropped 2 bases, with 9 bases sitting between them. Germline lookup yields CDR1 SNHLY and CDR2 FYNNEI. CDR3 length: 13 amino acids. CDR3 DNA sequence: TGTGCCAGCAGTTCCGGGGATAACACTGAAGCTTTCTTT. It yields the protein CASSSGDNTEAFF.

This rearrangement joins TRBV2 to TRBJ1-2; D not certain. Germline lookup yields CDR1 SNHLY and CDR2 FYNNEI. Trimming removed 7 bases at V and 12 bases at J, with 18 bases between. This CDR3 spans 12 amino acids. CDR3 bases: TGTGCCAGCACAGAGTCGAGGGAAGATCACACCTTC. Protein sequence: CASTESREDHTF.

The chain is built from TRBV11-3 and TRBJ2-1; 9 bases line up with TRBD2. Germline CDR1 SGHNT, CDR2 YENEEA. V shed 1 base, J shed 8 bases, and the junction held 12 bases outside the gene matches. This CDR3 comprises 17 residues. CDR3 in DNA: TGTGCCAGCAGCTTAGGTCGGGGCGGGAGGGCCCTTGATGAGCAGTTCTTC. The encoded protein is CASSLGRGGRALDEQFF.

This clone was detected once. The V call is TRBV11-3, the J call TRBJ2-7, with D perhaps TRBD1 (5 bases). The CDR3 runs to 13 residues. Germline CDR1 reads SGHNT; CDR2 reads YENEEA. The ends were cut back, 4 bases at V and 2 bases at J, with 9 bases in the middle. The CDR3, as DNA: TGTGCCAGCAGCTCCAGGGTAACCTACGAGCAGTACTTC. Amino acids: CASSSRVTYEQYF.

The rearrangement joins TRBV30 to TRBJ1-4; D not certain. CDR3 length: 14 residues. V was pared by 3 bases and J by 3 bases, with 11 bases between. From germline, CDR1 is GTSNPN and CDR2 SVGIG (reference sequence). This CDR3 is CAWSHNSPNEKLFF. CDR3 DNA: TGTGCCTGGAGCCATAATAGTCCTAATGAAAAACTGTTTTTT.

The J gene is TRBJ1-2, the V gene TRBV6-5; TRBD1 matches at 7 bases. The trim removed 6 bases at V and 4 bases at J, leaving 5 bases unmatched. From germline, CDR1 is MNHEY and CDR2 SVGAGI. The CDR3 is 13 residues long. CDR3 sequence: CASRVGQIYGYTF. For the CDR3, the DNA is TGTGCCAGCAGGGTGGGACAGATCTATGGCTACACCTTC.

CDR3 amino acids: CASSLDRGGQPQHF. CDR3 coding DNA: TGTGCCAGCAGCTTAGACAGGGGAGGCCAGCCCCAGCATTTT. This chain uses TRBV7-9 with TRBJ1-5, with 7 bases lining up with TRBD1. Germline V gene data show CDR1 as SEHNR and CDR2 as FQNEAQ (reference sequence). After removal of 1 base from V and 7 bases from J, the junction contained 4 bases not matched to a gene. This CDR3 region has 14 residues.

The chain links TRBV30 to TRBJ1-5; D is perhaps TRBD1 (5 bases). Per the germline V gene, CDR1 is GTSNPN and CDR2 is SVGIG (reference sequence). The CDR3 contains 11 residues. Trimming cost V 2 bases and J 7 bases, with 6 bases left between them. The CDR3 spells CAWSQGQPQHF. The CDR3, as DNA: TGTGCCTGGAGTCAGGGACAGCCCCAGCATTTT. The whole variable domain, remainder taken from reference TRBV30 and TRBJ1-5, is SQTIHQWPATLVQPVGSPLSLECTVEGTSNPNLYWYRQAAGRGLQLLFYSVGIGQISSEVPQNLSASRPQDRQFILSSKKLLLSDSGFYLCAWSQGQPQHFGDGTRLSIL.

The chain is built from TRBV28 and TRBJ1-5; D call uncertain. V gave up 5 bases and J gave up 4 bases, with 9 bases separating them. CDR1 is MDHEN, CDR2 SYDVKM, per germline. This CDR3 region has 13 residues. CDR3 sequence (DNA): TGTGCCAGCAGTCGCGGTTTGAATCAGCCCCAGCATTTT. Its translation: CASSRGLNQPQHF.

The chain uses TRBV12-3 or TRBV12-4 and TRBJ1-6; 7 bases are a match to TRBD1. V shed 7 bases, J shed 8 bases, and the junction held 5 bases outside the gene matches. CDR3 length: 13 amino acids. The CDR3 loop is CASTRDSYSPLHF. In DNA, the CDR3 is TGTGCCAGCACTCGGGACAGTTATTCACCCCTCCACTTT.